This T cell receptor (beta chain) was recovered during a study of blood T cell repertoires in COVID-19. This clone occurred a few times. From germline, CDR1 is MNHEY and CDR2 SVGAGI. V shed 0 bases and J shed 10 bases, with 10 bases lying between them. This CDR3 spans 14 amino acids. Assay: immunoSEQ multiplex PCR; the TCRdb copy retains only in-frame clones and omits some. Here the sample spans about 110,000 clones, roughly 70% being singletons. The chain carries TRBV6-5 and TRBJ1-6; perhaps TRBD1 as D (6 bases). Sequenced material: peripheral blood. This receptor was identified in a human donor with acute or convalescent COVID-19. The donor label of this sample is uncertain. The CDR3 loop is CASSYSQGGSPLHF. CDR3 sequence (DNA): TGTGCCAGCAGTTACTCACAGGGCGGATCACCCCTCCACTTT.